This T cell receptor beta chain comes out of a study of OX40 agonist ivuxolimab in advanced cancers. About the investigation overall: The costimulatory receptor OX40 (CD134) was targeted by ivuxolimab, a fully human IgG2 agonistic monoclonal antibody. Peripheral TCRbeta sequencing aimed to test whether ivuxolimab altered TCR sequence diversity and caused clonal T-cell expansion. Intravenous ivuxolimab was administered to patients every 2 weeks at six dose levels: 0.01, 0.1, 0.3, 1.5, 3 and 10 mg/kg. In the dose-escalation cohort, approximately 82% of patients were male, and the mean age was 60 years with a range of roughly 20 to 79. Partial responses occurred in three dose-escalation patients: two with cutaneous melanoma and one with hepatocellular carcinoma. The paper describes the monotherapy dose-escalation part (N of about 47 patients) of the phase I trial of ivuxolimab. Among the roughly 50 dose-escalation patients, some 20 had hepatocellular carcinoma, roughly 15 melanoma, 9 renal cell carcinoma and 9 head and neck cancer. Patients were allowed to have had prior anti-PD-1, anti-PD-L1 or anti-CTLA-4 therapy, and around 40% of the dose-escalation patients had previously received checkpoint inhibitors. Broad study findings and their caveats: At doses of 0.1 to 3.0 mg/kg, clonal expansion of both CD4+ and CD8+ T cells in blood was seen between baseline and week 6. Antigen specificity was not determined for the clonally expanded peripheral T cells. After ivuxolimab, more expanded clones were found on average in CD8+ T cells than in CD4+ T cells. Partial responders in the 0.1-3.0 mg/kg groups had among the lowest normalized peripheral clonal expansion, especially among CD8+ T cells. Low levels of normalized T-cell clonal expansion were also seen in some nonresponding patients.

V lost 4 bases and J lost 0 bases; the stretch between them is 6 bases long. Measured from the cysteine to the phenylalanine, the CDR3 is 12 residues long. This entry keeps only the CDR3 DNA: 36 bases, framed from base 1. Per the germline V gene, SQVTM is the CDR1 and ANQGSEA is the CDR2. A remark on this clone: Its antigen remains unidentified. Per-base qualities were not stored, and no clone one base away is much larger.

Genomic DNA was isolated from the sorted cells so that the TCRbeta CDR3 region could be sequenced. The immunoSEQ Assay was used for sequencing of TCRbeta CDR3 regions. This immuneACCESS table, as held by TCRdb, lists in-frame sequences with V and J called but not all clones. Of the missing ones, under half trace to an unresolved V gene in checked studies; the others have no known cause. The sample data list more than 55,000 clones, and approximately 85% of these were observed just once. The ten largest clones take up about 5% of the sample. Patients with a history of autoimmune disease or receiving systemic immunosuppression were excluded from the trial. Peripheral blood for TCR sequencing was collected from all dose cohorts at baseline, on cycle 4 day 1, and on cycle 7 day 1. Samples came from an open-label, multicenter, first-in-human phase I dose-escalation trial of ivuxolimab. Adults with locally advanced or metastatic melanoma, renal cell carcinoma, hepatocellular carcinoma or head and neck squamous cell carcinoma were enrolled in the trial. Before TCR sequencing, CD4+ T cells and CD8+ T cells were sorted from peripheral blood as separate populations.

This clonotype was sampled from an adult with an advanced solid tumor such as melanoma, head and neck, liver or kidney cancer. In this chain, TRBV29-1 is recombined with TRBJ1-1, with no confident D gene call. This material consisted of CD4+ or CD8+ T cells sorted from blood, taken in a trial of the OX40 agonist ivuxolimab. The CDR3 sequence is CSVGFVNTEAFF. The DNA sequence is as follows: TGCAGCGTTGGGTTTGTGAACACTGAAGCTTTCTTT.